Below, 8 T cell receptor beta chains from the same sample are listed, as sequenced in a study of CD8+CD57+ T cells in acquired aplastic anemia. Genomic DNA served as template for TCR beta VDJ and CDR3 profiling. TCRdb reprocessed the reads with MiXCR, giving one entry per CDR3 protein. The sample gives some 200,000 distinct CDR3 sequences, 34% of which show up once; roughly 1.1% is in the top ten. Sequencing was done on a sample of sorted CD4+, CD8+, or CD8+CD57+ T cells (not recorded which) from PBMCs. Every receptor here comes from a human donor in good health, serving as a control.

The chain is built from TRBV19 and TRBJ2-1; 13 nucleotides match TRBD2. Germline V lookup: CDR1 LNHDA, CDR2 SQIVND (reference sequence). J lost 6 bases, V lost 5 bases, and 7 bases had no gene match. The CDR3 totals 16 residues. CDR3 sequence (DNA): TGTGCCAGTAGTCTCAGGACTAGCGGGAGCAGCAATGAGCAGTTCTTC. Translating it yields CASSLRTSGSSNEQFF.

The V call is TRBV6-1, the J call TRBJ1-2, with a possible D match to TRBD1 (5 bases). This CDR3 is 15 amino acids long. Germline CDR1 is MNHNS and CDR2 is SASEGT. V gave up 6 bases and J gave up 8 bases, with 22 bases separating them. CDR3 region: CASRSDRWGFGGYTF. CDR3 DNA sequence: TGTGCCAGCAGATCTGACAGATGGGGTTTTGGGGGCTACACCTTC.

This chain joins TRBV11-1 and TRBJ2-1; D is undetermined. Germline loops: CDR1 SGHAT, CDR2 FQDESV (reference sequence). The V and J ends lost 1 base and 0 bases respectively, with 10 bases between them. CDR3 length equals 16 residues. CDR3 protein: CASSLEVGYSYNEQFF. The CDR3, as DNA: TGTGCCAGCAGCTTAGAGGTGGGGTACTCCTACAATGAGCAGTTCTTC.

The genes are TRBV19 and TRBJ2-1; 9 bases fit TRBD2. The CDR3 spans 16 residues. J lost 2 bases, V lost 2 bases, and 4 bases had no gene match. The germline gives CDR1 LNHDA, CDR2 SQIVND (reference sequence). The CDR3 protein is CASSIRPSGTYNEQFF. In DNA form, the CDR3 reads TGTGCCAGTAGTATAAGGCCTAGCGGGACCTACAATGAGCAGTTCTTC.

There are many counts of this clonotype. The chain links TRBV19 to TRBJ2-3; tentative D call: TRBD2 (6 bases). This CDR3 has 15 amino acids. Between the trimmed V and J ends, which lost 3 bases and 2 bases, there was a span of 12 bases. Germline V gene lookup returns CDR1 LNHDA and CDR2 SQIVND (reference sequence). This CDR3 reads CASSILVADTDTQYF. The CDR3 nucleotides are TGTGCCAGTAGTATTTTGGTAGCGGACACAGATACGCAGTATTTT. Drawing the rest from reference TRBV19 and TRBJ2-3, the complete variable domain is DGGITQSPKYLFRKEGQNVTLSCEQNLNHDAMYWYRQDPGQGLRLIYYSQIVNDFQKGDIAEGYSVSREKKESFPLTVTSAQKNPTAFYLCASSILVADTDTQYFGPGTRLTVL.

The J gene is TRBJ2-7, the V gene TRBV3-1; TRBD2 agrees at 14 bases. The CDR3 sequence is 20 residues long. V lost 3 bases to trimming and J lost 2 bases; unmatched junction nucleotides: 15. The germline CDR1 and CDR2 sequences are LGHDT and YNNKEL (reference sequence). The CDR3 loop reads CASSQGPWTSGGYGAYEQYF. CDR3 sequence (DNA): TGTGCCAGCAGCCAGGGACCGTGGACTAGCGGGGGGTACGGGGCCTACGAGCAGTACTTC.

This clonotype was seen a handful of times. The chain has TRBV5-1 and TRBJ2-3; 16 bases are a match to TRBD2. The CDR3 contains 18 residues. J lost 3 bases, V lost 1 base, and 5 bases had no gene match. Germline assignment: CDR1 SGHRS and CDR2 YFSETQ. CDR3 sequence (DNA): TGCGCCAGCAGCTTGATCGGGACTAGCGGGGGGGCAACAGATACGCAGTATTTT. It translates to CASSLIGTSGGATDTQYF.

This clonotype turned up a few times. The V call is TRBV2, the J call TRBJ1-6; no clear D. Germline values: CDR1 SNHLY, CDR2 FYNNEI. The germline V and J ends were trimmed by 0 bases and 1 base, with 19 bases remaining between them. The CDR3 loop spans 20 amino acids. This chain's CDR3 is CASSEALRTAVSSYNSPLHF. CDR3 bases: TGTGCCAGCAGTGAAGCGTTGCGGACGGCAGTAAGTTCCTATAATTCACCCCTCCACTTT.